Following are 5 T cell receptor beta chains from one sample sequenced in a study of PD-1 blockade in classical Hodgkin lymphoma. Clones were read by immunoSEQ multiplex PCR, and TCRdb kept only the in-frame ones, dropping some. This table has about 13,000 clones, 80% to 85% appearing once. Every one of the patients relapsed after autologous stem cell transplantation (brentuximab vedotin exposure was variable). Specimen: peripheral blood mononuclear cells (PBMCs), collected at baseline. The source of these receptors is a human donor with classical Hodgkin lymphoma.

CDR3 amino acids: CASSSELTDTQYF. CDR3 nucleotide sequence: TGTGCCAGCAGCAGCGAACTCACAGATACGCAGTATTTT. J is TRBJ2-3 and V is TRBV25-1, with D uncertain. The V end was cut by 6 bases, the J end by 2 bases, with 9 bases between. Germline V CDR1 and CDR2: MGHDK, SYGVNS. There are 13 residues in the CDR3. Full variable domain (missing parts from reference TRBV25-1 and TRBJ2-3): EADIYQTPRYLVIGTGKKITLECSQTMGHDKMYWYQQDPGMELHLIHYSYGVNSTEKGDLSSESTVSRIRTEHFPLTLESARPSHTSQYLCASSSELTDTQYFGPGTRLTVL.

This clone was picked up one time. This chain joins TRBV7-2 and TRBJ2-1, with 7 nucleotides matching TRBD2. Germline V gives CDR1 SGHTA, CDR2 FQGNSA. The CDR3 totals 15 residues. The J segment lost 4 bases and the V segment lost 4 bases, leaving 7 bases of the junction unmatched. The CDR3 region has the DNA TGTGCCAGCAGCTCCCCCACGGGGGGATACAATGAGCAGTTCTTC. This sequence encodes CASSSPTGGYNEQFF.

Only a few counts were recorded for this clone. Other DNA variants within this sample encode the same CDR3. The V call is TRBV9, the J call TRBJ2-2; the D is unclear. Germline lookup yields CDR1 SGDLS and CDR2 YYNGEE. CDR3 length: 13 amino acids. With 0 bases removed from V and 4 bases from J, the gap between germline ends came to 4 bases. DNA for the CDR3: TGTGCCAGCAGCGTAGGGGCCACCGGGGAGCTGTTTTTT. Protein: CASSVGATGELFF.

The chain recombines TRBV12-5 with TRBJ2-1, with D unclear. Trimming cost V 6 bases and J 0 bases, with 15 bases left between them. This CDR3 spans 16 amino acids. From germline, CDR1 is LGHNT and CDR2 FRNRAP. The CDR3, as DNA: TGTGCTAGTGGATGTTGCAGGATCCTCTCCTACAATGAGCAGTTCTTC. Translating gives CASGCCRILSYNEQFF.

CDR3 DNA: TGTGCCAGCAGTTACTCGAGTCTCAGGGGGGTCTATGGCTACACCTTC. This sequence encodes CASSYSSLRGVYGYTF. The chain joins TRBV6-6 to TRBJ1-2; 7 bases match TRBD1. The V and J ends lost 0 bases and 4 bases, in that order; junction bases with no gene match: 8. This CDR3 region has 16 residues. The germline V gene encodes CDR1 MNHNY and CDR2 SVGAGI (reference sequence).